This TCR beta chain was captured in a study of CD8 T cells in Susac syndrome. A word on this clonotype: Its target is not known.

The authors sequenced TCR beta from blood CD8+ and CD4+ T cells. The RNA, roughly 0.45 to 1 ug, was put through reverse transcription using random hexamers. TCRdb itself ran the immunoSEQ multiplex PCR reads through MiXCR, one entry per CDR3 protein. The repertoire holds 70,000 to 85,000 distinct CDR3 sequences, approximately 96% seen once, with approximately 0.42% in the top ten. General study findings and limits: Expansion of Susac CD8+ clones peaked in TEMRA cells and in active patients.

The CDR3 has 12 residues. Germline CDR1 reads SGHNT; CDR2 reads YYREEE (reference sequence). Between the trimmed V and J ends, which lost 3 bases and 11 bases, there was a span of 12 bases. The sequence derives from a human donor with Susac syndrome. The chain joins TRBV5-4 to TRBJ1-5, with TRBD1 as a possible D gene (5 bases). The sequenced material came from CD8+ T cells from PBMCs. CDR3 loop: CASSSPGGTQHF. The DNA of the CDR3 is TGTGCCAGCAGCTCCCCTGGGGGGACCCAGCATTTT.